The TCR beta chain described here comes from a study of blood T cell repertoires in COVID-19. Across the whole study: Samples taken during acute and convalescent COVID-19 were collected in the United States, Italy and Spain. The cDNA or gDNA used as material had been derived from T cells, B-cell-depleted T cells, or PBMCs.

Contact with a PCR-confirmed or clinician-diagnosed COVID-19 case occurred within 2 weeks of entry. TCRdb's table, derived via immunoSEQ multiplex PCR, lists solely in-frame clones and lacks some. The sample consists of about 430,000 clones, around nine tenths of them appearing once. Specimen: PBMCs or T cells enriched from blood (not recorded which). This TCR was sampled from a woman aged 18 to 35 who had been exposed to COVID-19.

CDR3 protein: CASSFLGGGTDTQYF. The CDR3 nucleotides read TGTGCCAGCAGTTTCCTTGGAGGGGGCACAGATACGCAGTATTTT. The chain carries TRBV6-2 or TRBV6-3 and TRBJ2-3, with D tentatively TRBD2 (6 bases). The CDR3 totals 15 residues. Germline CDR1 is MNHEY and CDR2 is SVGEGT. Trimming pared 4 bases from V and 1 base from J, leaving 12 bases between.